The 20 T cell receptor beta chains listed next were all sequenced from one sample in a study of T cell responses to AZD1222 COVID-19 vaccine. Clones were read by immunoSEQ multiplex PCR, and TCRdb kept only the in-frame ones, dropping some. The repertoire includes around 180,000 clones, 85% to 95% of them detected once, and 10% sits in the top ten. The sample consisted of peripheral blood, taken on day 0 of AZD1222 vaccination. These receptor sequences come from an adult in good health.

This clone is a singleton in its sample. The genes are TRBV7-2 and TRBJ2-7, with 8 bases matching TRBD1. The V and J ends lost 2 bases and 4 bases, in that order; junction bases with no gene match: 7. This CDR3 has 15 amino acids. The V gene's germline CDR1 is SGHTA and CDR2 FQGNSA. The CDR3 nucleotides are TGTGCCAGCAGCTTATCGGCAGGGGGCCGGTACGAGCAGTACTTC. This encodes CASSLSAGGRYEQYF.

This sequence joins TRBV25-1 and TRBJ1-1; 7 nucleotides line up with TRBD1. Germline V gene data show CDR1 as MGHDK and CDR2 as SYGVNS. V shed 3 bases, J shed 2 bases, and the junction held 6 bases outside the gene matches. The CDR3 has 15 amino acids. This chain's CDR3 is CASSEDRSHNTEAFF. CDR3 in DNA: TGTGCCAGCAGTGAGGACAGGTCGCATAACACTGAAGCTTTCTTT.

This clone appeared a single time. The V gene is TRBV27, the J gene TRBJ1-5, with unresolved D. Germline lookup yields CDR1 MNHEY and CDR2 SMNVEV (reference sequence). The CDR3 length is 15 residues. Trimming removed 5 bases at V and 1 base at J, with 12 bases between. The CDR3, as DNA: TGTGCCAGCAGTCCCTCTCATCCCAGCAATCAGCCCCAGCATTTT. As protein: CASSPSHPSNQPQHF.

CDR3 sequence reads: CASNRGWTYQAFF. As DNA, the CDR3 is TGTGCCAGCAACCGGGGGTGGACATATCAAGCTTTCTTT. The chain couples TRBV28 to TRBJ1-1; a weak D match, TRBD1 (5 bases). Trimming stripped 7 bases from V and 9 bases from J, with 18 bases between. Germline loops: CDR1 MDHEN, CDR2 SYDVKM. The CDR3 length is 13 residues.

The chain combines TRBV30 with TRBJ2-5, with D hard to call. CDR3 length equals 15 residues. V was clipped by 3 bases and J by 1 base, with 15 bases between them. CDR1 GTSNPN and CDR2 SVGIG come from the germline V gene (reference sequence). The CDR3 nucleotides are TGTGCCTGGAGGGCCCAAGGGCAGATCCAAGAGACCCAGTACTTC. Translated: CAWRAQGQIQETQYF.

V usage is TRBV4-1 and J usage is TRBJ2-5; weak D call: TRBD2 (6 bases). Germline CDR1 and CDR2: MGHRA and YSYEKL. The CDR3 spans 17 residues. Between the trimmed V and J ends, which lost 2 bases and 4 bases, there was a span of 20 bases. The CDR3 bases are TGCGCCAGCAGCCAACCAGGGCGGGATCCCAAGCGAGAGACCCAGTACTTC. Its protein is CASSQPGRDPKRETQYF.

This clone has just one count. J is TRBJ1-4 and V is TRBV9; no definite D call. The CDR3 sequence is 13 residues long. Per germline, CDR1 SGDLS and CDR2 YYNGEE. V lost 3 bases to trimming and J lost 8 bases, with 11 bases between them. CDR3 residues: CASSAGPGEKLFF. Written as DNA, the CDR3 is TGTGCCAGCAGCGCTGGGCCGGGGGAAAAACTGTTTTTT.

V usage is TRBV27 and J usage is TRBJ1-1; D is undetermined. Trimming stripped 2 bases from V and 3 bases from J, with 7 bases between. The CDR3 length is 13 residues. Germline lookup yields CDR1 MNHEY and CDR2 SMNVEV (reference sequence). CDR3 amino acids: CASSLSGDTEAFF. The CDR3 DNA sequence: TGTGCCAGCAGTTTAAGTGGGGACACTGAAGCTTTCTTT.

This rearrangement joins TRBV11-2 to TRBJ1-1; D is unclear. Germline V gene data show CDR1 as SGHAT and CDR2 as FQNNGV. Deletions cut 3 bases from V and 7 bases from J, with 15 bases between. The CDR3 is 14 amino acids. CDR3 nucleotide sequence: TGTGCCAGCAGCTTGCGGTCCCTCAGAGATGAAGCTTTCTTT. It yields the protein CASSLRSLRDEAFF.

Regarding this clone: Distinct nucleotide sequences in the sample also encode this CDR3. This rearrangement joins TRBV27 to TRBJ2-3; no clear D gene. CDR1 and CDR2 (germline): MNHEY, SMNVEV (reference sequence). Trimming shortened V by 5 bases and J by 3 bases, and 3 bases separated the two germline ends. There are 11 residues in the CDR3. CDR3 region: CASSTTDTQYF. The CDR3 coding sequence is TGTGCCAGCAGTACAACAGATACGCAGTATTTT.

The chain carries TRBV9 and TRBJ1-6, with D uncertain. The CDR3 spans 12 residues. Trimming removed 2 bases at V and 10 bases at J, with 7 bases between. Germline V gene sequence: CDR1 SGDLS, CDR2 YYNGEE. The CDR3 loop is CASSVSGSPLHF. For the CDR3, the DNA is TGTGCCAGCAGCGTTTCTGGGTCACCCCTCCACTTT.

The rearrangement uses TRBV12-3 or TRBV12-4 and TRBJ2-2; D not certain. The CDR3 is 13 residues long. V lost 6 bases to trimming and J lost 4 bases, with 9 bases between them. CDR3 coding DNA: TGTGCCAGCAGCACAGTCTTCACCGGGGAGCTGTTTTTT. Translating it yields CASSTVFTGELFF.

The chain uses TRBV19 and TRBJ1-1; 7 bases map to TRBD1. The junction had 9 bases not matched to a gene; V was cut back by 5 bases and J by 0 bases. The length of the CDR3 is 16 residues. Germline V gives CDR1 LNHDA, CDR2 SQIVND (reference sequence). The CDR3 DNA reads TGTGCCAGTAGTCGAACTTGGGACAGTTTGAACACTGAAGCTTTCTTT. This encodes CASSRTWDSLNTEAFF.

The V call is TRBV4-3, the J call TRBJ1-3; D is unclear. The germline gives CDR1 LGHNA, CDR2 YSLEER. V was shortened by 2 bases and J by 4 bases, with 6 bases between the two germline ends. The CDR3 sequence is 13 residues long. This chain's CDR3 is CASSQWSGNTIYF. The DNA for the CDR3 is TGCGCCAGCAGCCAATGGTCGGGAAACACCATATATTTT.

This chain links TRBV10-3 with TRBJ1-1; no clear D. The CDR3 totals 12 residues. Per the germline V gene, CDR1 is ENHRY and CDR2 is SYGVKD. Trimming took 0 bases from V and 7 from J, leaving 6 bases between them. The CDR3 spells CAISESGGEAFF. Here the CDR3 DNA reads TGTGCCATCAGTGAGTCGGGAGGTGAAGCTTTCTTT.

The chain uses TRBV19 and TRBJ1-5, with unresolved D. The V and J ends lost 0 bases and 7 bases respectively, with 7 bases between them. Germline CDR1 is LNHDA and CDR2 is SQIVND (reference sequence). This CDR3 contains 13 residues. This CDR3 is CASSIDRGQPQHF. CDR3 coding DNA: TGTGCCAGTAGTATAGATCGAGGGCAGCCCCAGCATTTT.

The chain combines TRBV7-2 with TRBJ2-7; 10 bases align to TRBD1. With V trimmed by 5 bases and J by 2 bases, 9 bases remained unmatched. The CDR3 is 16 residues long. The V gene's germline CDR1 is SGHTA and CDR2 FQGNSA. In DNA form, the CDR3 reads TGTGCCAGCAGCCCATCCGGGACAGGGGCTCCCTACGAGCAGTACGTC. It translates to CASSPSGTGAPYEQYV.

Worth noting for this clone: The junction shows a germline mismatch at one end, possibly a read error. The chain recombines TRBV6-1 with TRBJ2-2; 10 nucleotides line up with TRBD1. Germline CDR1 MNHNS, CDR2 SASEGT. The CDR3 spans 15 residues. CDR3 protein: CASGDRGRDTGELFF. The CDR3 nucleotides are TGTGCCAGCGGTGACAGGGGGCGCGACACCGGGGAGCTGTTTTTT.

The gene calls are TRBV9 and TRBJ1-2; D ambiguous. The CDR3 totals 16 residues. Trimming removed 0 bases at V and 6 bases at J, with 18 bases between. The germline V gene encodes CDR1 SGDLS and CDR2 YYNGEE. The CDR3 loop reads CASSVGDGPTVDGYTF. DNA for the CDR3: TGTGCCAGCAGCGTAGGCGACGGACCGACTGTTGATGGCTACACCTTC.

The chain uses TRBV7-2 and TRBJ2-5; 7 nucleotides align to TRBD2. V trimming: 1 base; J trimming: 6 bases; junction bases outside the gene matches: 5. Per the germline V gene, CDR1 is SGHTA and CDR2 is FQGNSA. This CDR3 is 14 amino acids long. CDR3 loop: CASSLGGGAKTQYF. The CDR3 DNA sequence: TGTGCCAGCAGCTTAGGGGGAGGGGCCAAGACCCAGTACTTC.